This entry features one T cell receptor beta chain sequence. Its antigen is unidentified. The sample belongs to a study of cytomegalovirus exposure and HLA in healthy donors. Study-wide findings and caveats: The study found most TCR sequences rare, yet found some public TCRs in many donors. Per published accounts, TCR beta sequences correctly predicted the HLA-A and HLA-B alleles of most subjects.

Researchers ran the PCR with 60 Vbeta and 13 Jbeta primers. Only in-frame clones appear in the TCRdb table, and some are missing; sequencing was by immunoSEQ multiplex PCR. Of 150,000 to 200,000 clones in the sample, around four fifths were seen once. V shed 3 bases, J shed 1 base, and the junction held 4 bases outside the gene matches. This CDR3 comprises 16 residues. Germline V gene lookup returns CDR1 SGHTA and CDR2 FQGNSA. The chain couples TRBV7-2 to TRBJ2-3; 10 bases fit TRBD1. The sample consisted of PBMCs. This TCR was recovered from a woman in her forties or fifties in good health and CMV-seropositive. This CDR3 is CASSLGGTGGTDTQYF. In nucleotides, the CDR3 is TGTGCCAGCAGCTTGGGGGGGACAGGGGGCACAGATACGCAGTATTTT.